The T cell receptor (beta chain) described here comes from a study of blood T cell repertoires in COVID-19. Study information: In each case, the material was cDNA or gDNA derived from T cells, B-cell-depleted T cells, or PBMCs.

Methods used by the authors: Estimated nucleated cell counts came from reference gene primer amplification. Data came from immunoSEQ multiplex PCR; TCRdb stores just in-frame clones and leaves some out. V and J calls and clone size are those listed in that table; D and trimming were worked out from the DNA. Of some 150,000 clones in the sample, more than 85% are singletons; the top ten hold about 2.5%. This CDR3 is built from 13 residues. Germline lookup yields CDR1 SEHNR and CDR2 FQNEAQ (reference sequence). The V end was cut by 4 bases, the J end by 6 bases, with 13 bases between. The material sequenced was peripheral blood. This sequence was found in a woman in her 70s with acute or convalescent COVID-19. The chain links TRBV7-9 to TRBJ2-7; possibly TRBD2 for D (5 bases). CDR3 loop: CASSSGKLLEQYF. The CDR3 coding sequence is TGTGCCAGCAGCTCCGGGAAGTTACTCGAGCAGTACTTC. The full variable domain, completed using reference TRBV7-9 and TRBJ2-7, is DTGVSQNPRHKITKRGQNVTFRCDPISEHNRLYWYRQTLGQGPEFLTYFQNEAQLEKSRLLSDRFSAERPKGSFSTLEIQRTEQGDSAMYLCASSSGKLLEQYFGPGTRLTVT.